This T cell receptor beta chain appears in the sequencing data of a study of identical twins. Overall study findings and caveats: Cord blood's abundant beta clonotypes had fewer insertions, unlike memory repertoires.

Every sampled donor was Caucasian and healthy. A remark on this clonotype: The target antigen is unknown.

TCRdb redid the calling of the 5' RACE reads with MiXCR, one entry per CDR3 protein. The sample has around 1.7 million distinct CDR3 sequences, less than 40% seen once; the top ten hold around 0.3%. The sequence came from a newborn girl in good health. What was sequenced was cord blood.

CDR3: CASRRGGLNQETQYF. In DNA, the CDR3 is TGTGCCAGCAGGAGAGGGGGCCTCAATCAAGAGACCCAGTACTTC. The gene calls are TRBV7-2 and TRBJ2-5; 7 nucleotides agree with TRBD1. This CDR3 is 15 amino acids long. The germline V gene has CDR1 SGHTA and CDR2 FQGNSA. Losses at the gene ends were 6 bases for V and 2 bases for J; bases not matched to a gene: 9.